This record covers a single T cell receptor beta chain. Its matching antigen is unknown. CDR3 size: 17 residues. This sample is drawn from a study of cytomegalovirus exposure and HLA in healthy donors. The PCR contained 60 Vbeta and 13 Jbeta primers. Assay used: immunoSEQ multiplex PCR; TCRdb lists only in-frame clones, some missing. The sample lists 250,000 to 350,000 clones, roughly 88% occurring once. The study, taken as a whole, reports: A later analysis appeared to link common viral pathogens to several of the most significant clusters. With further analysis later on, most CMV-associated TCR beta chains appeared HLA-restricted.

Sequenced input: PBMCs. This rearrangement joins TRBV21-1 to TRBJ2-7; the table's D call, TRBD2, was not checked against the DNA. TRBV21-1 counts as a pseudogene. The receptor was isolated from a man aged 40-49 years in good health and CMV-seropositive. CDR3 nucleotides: TGTGCCAGCAGCAGAGGGGGGAGCGGGAGTGACGCCTACGAGCAGTACTTC. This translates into CASSRGGSGSDAYEQYF.